The 21 T cell receptor beta chains reported below all come from one sample, sequenced in a study of blood T cells in healthy people across ages. Sample-barcoded 5' priming and a J-beta primer mix drove a second PCR of about 6 to 12 cycles. MiXCR, run by TCRdb on the 5' RACE reads, gives a single entry per CDR3 protein. Of hundreds of thousands of distinct CDR3 sequences listed, roughly 50% are singletons. Material for sequencing was blood. These receptors all stem from a man aged 25 to 40 in good health.

The V and J genes are TRBV5-1 and TRBJ2-6, with 9 bases identical to TRBD2. Trimming took 7 bases from V and 1 from J; bases not matched to a gene: 6. Germline lookup yields CDR1 SGHRS and CDR2 YFSETQ. CDR3 size: 16 residues. The CDR3, as DNA: TGCGCCAGCGCGGGTCTAGCGGGATCTGGGGCCAACGTCCTGACTTTC. Amino acid sequence: CASAGLAGSGANVLTF.

The chain is built from TRBV20-1 and TRBJ2-7; D assignment may be TRBD1 or TRBD2 (6 bases each). Germline lookup yields CDR1 DFQATT and CDR2 SNEGSKA (reference sequence). This CDR3 is built from 14 residues. V was clipped by 3 bases and J by 2 bases, with 14 bases between them. The CDR3 protein is CSARSQGTAYEQYF. The CDR3 region has the DNA TGCAGTGCTAGGTCGCAGGGGACTGCCTACGAGCAGTACTTC.

This chain links TRBV6-6 with TRBJ1-5; 8 nucleotides line up with TRBD1. V lost 5 bases to trimming and J lost 8 bases; unmatched junction nucleotides: 8. Per germline, CDR1 MNHNY and CDR2 SVGAGI (reference sequence). The CDR3 contains 14 residues. Written as DNA, the CDR3 is TGTGCCAGCAGTCGACAGGGGATTGTGGAGCCCCAGCATTTT. Translation: CASSRQGIVEPQHF.

The chain has TRBV14 and TRBJ2-1; possibly TRBD1 for D (5 bases). This CDR3 has 13 residues. Germline lookup yields CDR1 SGHDN and CDR2 FVKESK. The V end lost 1 base, the J end lost 10 bases, and 11 bases lay between the germline ends. CDR3 residues: CASSQVRAGEQFF. CDR3 nucleotide sequence: TGTGCCAGCAGCCAAGTCAGGGCAGGGGAGCAGTTCTTC. Based on the CDR3 plus reference TRBV14 and TRBJ2-1, the full variable domain is EAGVTQFPSHSVIEKGQTVTLRCDPISGHDNLYWYRRVMGKEIKFLLHFVKESKQDESGMPNNRFLAERTGGTYSTLKVQPAELEDSGVYFCASSQVRAGEQFFGPGTRLTVL.

CDR3 DNA: TGTGCCAGCAGCCAGGTACAGGGGGCGCGATACAATGAGCAGTTCTTC. Translating gives CASSQVQGARYNEQFF. V is TRBV3-1 and J is TRBJ2-1; 9 nucleotides match TRBD1. This CDR3 region has 16 residues. CDR1 and CDR2 from the germline V gene are LGHDT and YNNKEL (reference sequence). V was clipped by 3 bases and J by 4 bases; unmatched bases: 7.

This clonotype has only a few counts. This chain links TRBV5-5 with TRBJ2-5; perhaps D is TRBD1 or TRBD2 (5 bases each). CDR3 size: 13 residues. The germline V and J ends were trimmed by 0 bases and 5 bases, with 8 bases remaining between them. Looked up from germline, CDR1 is SGHKS and CDR2 is YYEKEE (reference sequence). The CDR3 bases are TGTGCCAGCAGCTTGGGGGACGACGAGACCCAGTACTTC. Translation: CASSLGDDETQYF.

The chain carries TRBV7-9 and TRBJ1-6; TRBD1 aligns across 7 bases. The germline V gene encodes CDR1 SEHNR and CDR2 FQNEAQ (reference sequence). This CDR3 comprises 15 residues. Trimming at V came to 4 bases and at J to 7 bases, leaving 7 bases not matched to a gene. The CDR3 sequence: CASSSQGTRNSPLHF. CDR3 sequence (DNA): TGTGCCAGCAGCTCACAGGGGACAAGGAATTCACCCCTCCACTTT.

The V and J genes are TRBV29-1 and TRBJ1-1; a weak D match, TRBD1 (6 bases). From germline, CDR1 is SQVTM and CDR2 ANQGSEA. Trimming removed 5 bases at V and 1 base at J, with 14 bases between. This CDR3 spans 14 amino acids. DNA for the CDR3: TGCAGCGTTAAAAGGGGACACGCGAACACTGAAGCTTTCTTT. Translation: CSVKRGHANTEAFF.

The V call is TRBV29-1, the J call TRBJ2-2, with D perhaps TRBD1 (6 bases). V lost 7 bases and J 3 bases, leaving 12 bases between the germline ends. Per the germline V gene, CDR1 is SQVTM and CDR2 is ANQGSEA. The CDR3 is 13 amino acids. The CDR3, as DNA: TGCAGCGGCAGGGGTTCCGACACCGGGGAGCTGTTTTTT. Translated, it gives CSGRGSDTGELFF.

In its sample, this clonotype was seen a few times. This sequence joins TRBV29-1 and TRBJ2-7, with TRBD1 matching 9 bases. Germline loops: CDR1 SQVTM, CDR2 ANQGSEA. The CDR3 is made up of 15 amino acids. Germline trimming cut 4 bases from V and 4 bases from J; bases unmatched to any gene: 11. CDR3 coding DNA: TGCAGCGTTGCGGGCTTCGGGGACAGGGTTTACGAGCAGTACTTC. Translating gives CSVAGFGDRVYEQYF.

This chain connects TRBV5-8 to TRBJ2-3, with no clear D. V was shortened by 3 bases and J by 3 bases, with 20 bases between the two germline ends. This CDR3 has 17 amino acids. Germline V gene sequence: CDR1 SGHTS, CDR2 YDEGEE. CDR3 nucleotide sequence: TGTGCCAGCAGCTCTATACCTACAGTGGTTGGTACAGATACGCAGTATTTT. Amino acid sequence: CASSSIPTVVGTDTQYF.

This clonotype occurred a few times. The chain joins TRBV12-3 or TRBV12-4 to TRBJ2-7; 8 bases map to TRBD1. This CDR3 spans 14 amino acids. Trimming at V came to 1 base and at J to 4 bases, leaving 3 bases not matched to a gene. CDR3 loop: CASSLVQGAYEQYF. The CDR3 DNA sequence: TGTGCCAGCAGTTTAGTTCAGGGGGCATACGAGCAGTACTTC.

The V call is TRBV3-1, the J call TRBJ1-1; D is unclear. Germline V gene sequence: CDR1 LGHDT, CDR2 YNNKEL (reference sequence). CDR3 length equals 14 residues. V lost 4 bases and J lost 1, with 10 bases in between. The CDR3, as DNA: TGTGCCAGCAGCCCCCACTCTTCGAACACTGAAGCTTTCTTT. This sequence encodes CASSPHSSNTEAFF.

V and J are TRBV27 and TRBJ2-7; D perhaps matches TRBD2 (5 bases). The CDR3 contains 12 residues. Trimming removed 8 bases from V and 9 bases from J, with 17 bases in between. The V gene's germline CDR1 is MNHEY and CDR2 SMNVEV (reference sequence). CDR3 nucleotides: TGTGCCAGCCGCAGCGGCCCAACGCGGCAGTACTTC. This encodes CASRSGPTRQYF.

The gene calls are TRBV5-1 and TRBJ2-7; perhaps TRBD2 as D (7 bases). The CDR3 length is 14 residues. Trimming took 5 bases from V and 0 from J, leaving 12 bases between them. In germline, CDR1 is SGHRS, CDR2 YFSETQ. The CDR3 DNA reads TGCGCCAGCAGAGGGGGGGGGAGCTCCTACGAGCAGTACTTC. Translation: CASRGGGSSYEQYF.

The CDR3 DNA reads as TGTGCCAGCAGCCCCCTTGGGGCGGGGGCCCCGGGGGATGAGCAGTTCTTC. Protein: CASSPLGAGAPGDEQFF. V is TRBV7-2 and J is TRBJ2-1; D perhaps matches TRBD2 (7 bases). Germline CDR1 is SGHTA and CDR2 is FQGNSA. CDR3 length: 17 amino acids. V lost 5 bases to trimming and J lost 8 bases, with 25 bases between them.

This chain joins TRBV20-1 and TRBJ1-5, with TRBD1 identical over 8 bases. Trimming cost V 3 bases and J 9 bases; bases outside gene matches: 10. Germline V gives CDR1 DFQATT, CDR2 SNEGSKA (reference sequence). This CDR3 contains 14 residues. The CDR3 loop reads CSARTGAATRPQHF. The CDR3 DNA reads as TGCAGTGCTAGGACAGGGGCCGCAACTAGGCCCCAGCATTTT.

This chain uses TRBV7-9 with TRBJ2-7; D gene uncertain. Trimming shortened V by 5 bases and J by 6 bases, and 20 bases separated the two germline ends. In germline, CDR1 is SEHNR, CDR2 FQNEAQ (reference sequence). CDR3 length: 15 residues. The CDR3 loop is CASSRKADTAAEQYF. For the CDR3, the DNA is TGTGCCAGCAGCCGAAAGGCAGACACGGCGGCCGAGCAGTACTTC.

About this clonotype: One junction end does not reproduce the germline sequence, and a read error may be involved. The chain links TRBV20-1 to TRBJ2-7, with D possibly TRBD1 on 5 matching bases. The CDR3 contains 14 residues. From germline, CDR1 is DFQATT and CDR2 SNEGSKA (reference sequence). DNA for the CDR3: TGCTGTGCTAGAGACGACAGTCTCTCCTACGAGCAGTACTTC. Translation: CCARDDSLSYEQYF.

The V gene is TRBV10-2, the J gene TRBJ2-5, with TRBD2 matching 12 bases. V shed 4 bases, J shed 3 bases, and the junction held 3 bases outside the gene matches. This CDR3 comprises 15 residues. Per germline, CDR1 WSHSY and CDR2 SAAADI. The chain's CDR3 is CASSGLAGAEETQYF. DNA of the CDR3: TGCGCCAGCAGTGGACTAGCGGGGGCCGAAGAGACCCAGTACTTC.

The V call is TRBV5-1, the J call TRBJ2-3, with D hard to call. V shed 7 bases and J shed 2 bases, with 14 bases lying between them. CDR1 is SGHRS, CDR2 YFSETQ, per germline. CDR3 length: 14 residues. The CDR3 loop reads CASRVFENTDTQYF. The DNA for the CDR3 is TGCGCCAGCCGTGTGTTCGAAAACACAGATACGCAGTATTTT. The full variable domain, rest sourced from reference TRBV5-1 and TRBJ2-3, is KAGVTQTPRYLIKTRGQQVTLSCSPISGHRSVSWYQQTPGQGLQFLFEYFSETQRNKGNFPGRFSGRQFSNSRSEMNVSTLELGDSALYLCASRVFENTDTQYFGPGTRLTVL.